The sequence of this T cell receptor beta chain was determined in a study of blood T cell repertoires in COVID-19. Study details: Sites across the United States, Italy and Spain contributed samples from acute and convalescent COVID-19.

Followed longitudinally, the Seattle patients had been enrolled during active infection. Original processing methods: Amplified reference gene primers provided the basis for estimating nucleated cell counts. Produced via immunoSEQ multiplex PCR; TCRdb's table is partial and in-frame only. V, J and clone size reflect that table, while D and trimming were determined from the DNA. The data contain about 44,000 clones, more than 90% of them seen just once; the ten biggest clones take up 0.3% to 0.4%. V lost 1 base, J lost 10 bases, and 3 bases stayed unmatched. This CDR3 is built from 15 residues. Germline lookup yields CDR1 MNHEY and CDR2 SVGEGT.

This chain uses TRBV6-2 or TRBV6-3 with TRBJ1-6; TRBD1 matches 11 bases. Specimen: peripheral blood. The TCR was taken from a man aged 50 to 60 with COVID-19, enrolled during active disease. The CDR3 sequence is CASSYYRTGGSPLHF. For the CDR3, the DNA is TGTGCCAGCAGTTACTACCGGACAGGGGGCTCACCCCTCCACTTT.